A single sample is the source of the 30 T cell receptor beta chains below, sequenced in a study of T-cell memory formation after mild COVID-19. Each CDR3 protein is one row after TCRdb ran MiXCR on the 5' RACE reads. The sample lists around 35,000 distinct CDR3 sequences, 7% to 8% occurring once. The sequenced material came from PBMCs or a T cell subset sorted from them (not recorded which). These receptors were taken from a young man who had mild COVID-19 (a few samples of this study predate the infection). Cell type and time point are not known.

In its sample, this clonotype was seen many times. The V and J genes are TRBV5-1 and TRBJ1-1, with D unclear. This CDR3 region has 13 residues. V lost 3 bases and J lost 3, with 9 bases in between. Germline V gives CDR1 SGHRS, CDR2 YFSETQ. This CDR3 is CASSSSGYTEAFF. CDR3 sequence (DNA): TGCGCCAGCAGCTCCTCGGGGTACACTGAAGCTTTCTTT.

This clonotype was recorded many times. The V and J genes are TRBV5-1 and TRBJ1-6; D is ambiguous. Germline assignment: CDR1 SGHRS and CDR2 YFSETQ. The CDR3 loop spans 16 amino acids. V shed 0 bases and J shed 5 bases, with 12 bases lying between them. CDR3 region: CASSLAGPENNSPLHF. CDR3 nucleotides: TGCGCCAGCAGCTTGGCCGGTCCAGAAAATAATTCACCCCTCCACTTT.

V gene TRBV5-6 combines with J gene TRBJ2-3; the D gene is possibly TRBD1 (6 bases). Trimming pared 4 bases from V and 5 bases from J, leaving 11 bases between. Germline loops: CDR1 SGHDT, CDR2 YYEEEE. The CDR3 covers 13 residues. The CDR3 is CASSDTGRDTQYF. CDR3 in DNA: TGTGCCAGCAGCGACACAGGGAGAGATACGCAGTATTTT.

There are many counts of this clonotype. The rearrangement links TRBV7-2 to TRBJ1-5; 9 bases line up with TRBD1. CDR3 length: 16 amino acids. CDR1 and CDR2 from the germline V gene are SGHTA and FQGNSA. The trim removed 0 bases at V and 7 bases at J, leaving 7 bases unmatched. CDR3 region: CASSLATGGSQQPQHF. The CDR3 nucleotides are TGTGCCAGCAGCTTAGCGACAGGGGGGTCGCAACAGCCCCAGCATTTT.

The CDR3 DNA reads TGTGCCAGCAGTGGGATAACAGGGTCTAATGAAAAACTGTTTTTT. Its translation: CASSGITGSNEKLFF. The rearrangement links TRBV25-1 to TRBJ1-4; possibly TRBD1 for D (6 bases). CDR1 is MGHDK and CDR2 is SYGVNS in the germline V gene. This CDR3 is 15 amino acids long. Trimming took off 4 bases at V and 3 bases at J, with 12 bases between the two ends.

This clonotype was detected many times. The chain combines TRBV6-2 or TRBV6-3 with TRBJ2-2, with 7 bases matching TRBD2. The CDR3 totals 15 residues. Germline V gene lookup returns CDR1 MNHEY and CDR2 SVGEGT. V was clipped by 5 bases and J by 3 bases; unmatched bases: 6. CDR3 coding DNA: TGTGCCAGCAGTCCTGGGACTACCGACACCGGGGAGCTGTTTTTT. This gives the protein CASSPGTTDTGELFF.

This clonotype was observed many times. One end of the junction varies from germline; a read error may be responsible. CDR3 residues: CASRWDREGSGMNTEAFF. The CDR3 nucleotides are TGTGCTAGCAGATGGGACAGGGAGGGGAGCGGGATGAACACTGAAGCTTTCTTT. This chain connects TRBV7-7 to TRBJ1-1, with 9 bases lining up with TRBD1. The CDR3 runs to 18 residues. The germline V gene has CDR1 SSHAT and CDR2 FNYEAQ (reference sequence).

This clonotype was detected many times. The chain is built from TRBV7-6 and TRBJ2-3; a possible D gene is TRBD2 (7 bases). The ends were cut back, 1 base at V and 6 bases at J, with 11 bases in the middle. Germline V lookup: CDR1 SGHVS, CDR2 FNYEAQ. This CDR3 is 14 amino acids long. The CDR3 DNA sequence: TGTGCCAGCAGCTTAGTTGCGGGGGCGGATACGCAGTATTTT. Encoded protein: CASSLVAGADTQYF.

This clonotype has at least ten counts. V gene TRBV7-2 combines with J gene TRBJ1-1, with TRBD1 matching 7 bases. This CDR3 has 14 amino acids. After removal of 5 bases from V and 1 base from J, the junction contained 4 bases not matched to a gene. CDR1 is SGHTA and CDR2 is FQGNSA in the germline V gene. CDR3: CASSNRQGNTEAFF. The CDR3 coding sequence is TGTGCCAGCAGCAACCGACAGGGGAACACTGAAGCTTTCTTT.

This clonotype was detected many times. CDR3 sequence: CASSLGAGAGFQNEQFF. CDR3 DNA: TGTGCCAGCAGCTTAGGAGCCGGAGCGGGTTTCCAGAATGAGCAGTTCTTC. The V call is TRBV7-8, the J call TRBJ2-1; TRBD2 is a possible D gene (6 bases). Per the germline V gene, CDR1 is SGHVS and CDR2 is FQNEAQ. This CDR3 region has 17 residues. V lost 1 base and J 7 bases, leaving 20 bases between the germline ends.

The genes are TRBV20-1 and TRBJ2-7; a weak D match, TRBD1 (6 bases). CDR1 DFQATT and CDR2 SNEGSKA come from the germline V gene (reference sequence). Trimming left V 6 bases short and J 2 bases short, with 14 bases between. This CDR3 spans 13 amino acids. CDR3 region: CSAPRTDTYEQYF. The CDR3, as DNA: TGCAGTGCCCCCAGGACAGACACCTACGAGCAGTACTTC.

This clonotype has a count of ten or more. The chain couples TRBV6-5 to TRBJ2-7; D not resolved. The V end was cut by 5 bases, the J end by 6 bases, with 8 bases between. The germline CDR1 and CDR2 sequences are MNHEY and SVGAGI. CDR3 size: 11 residues. CDR3 DNA: TGTGCCAGCAGTATATGGTTCGAGCAGTACGTC. This translates into CASSIWFEQYV.

This clonotype was detected many times. This rearrangement joins TRBV7-2 to TRBJ2-5; D gene ambiguous. V shed 5 bases and J shed 0 bases, with 13 bases lying between them. This CDR3 is built from 15 residues. Germline V gene sequence: CDR1 SGHTA, CDR2 FQGNSA. The CDR3 bases are TGTGCCAGCAGCCTCTATGTAGACTACCAAGAGACCCAGTACTTC. Its translation is CASSLYVDYQETQYF.

At least ten counts were recorded for this clonotype. The chain carries TRBV7-8 and TRBJ1-1; TRBD1 matches at 7 bases. This CDR3 is built from 15 residues. Germline loops: CDR1 SGHVS, CDR2 FQNEAQ. J was trimmed by 0 bases and V by 5 bases; bases with no gene match: 6. The CDR3 spells CASSPDRVMNTEAFF. The CDR3 nucleotides read TGTGCCAGCAGCCCCGACAGGGTCATGAACACTGAAGCTTTCTTT.

This clonotype was observed many times. This sequence joins TRBV4-1 and TRBJ1-2; the D is unclear. V was trimmed by 3 bases and J by 5 bases, leaving 19 bases between them. CDR1 and CDR2 from the germline V gene are MGHRA and YSYEKL. There are 16 residues in the CDR3. As DNA, the CDR3 is TGCGCCAGCAGCCAGAGCTCGTTGGACGGATTATATGGCTACACCTTC. Its translation: CASSQSSLDGLYGYTF.

In this sample, this clonotype turned up many times. The genes are TRBV7-9 and TRBJ2-1; the D gene is possibly TRBD2 (6 bases). CDR1 and CDR2 from the germline V gene are SEHNR and FQNEAQ (reference sequence). V was clipped by 3 bases and J by 7 bases, with 13 bases between them. CDR3 length: 14 amino acids. The CDR3 protein is CASSFGLQPNEQFF. CDR3 sequence (DNA): TGTGCCAGCAGCTTTGGACTACAACCGAATGAGCAGTTCTTC.

In the case of this clonotype: It is likely a read error, because the conserved phenylalanine at the end of the CDR3 is missing. The chain carries TRBV6-1 and TRBJ1-6; 7 nucleotides line up with TRBD1. In germline, CDR1 is MNHNS, CDR2 SASEGT. CDR3 length equals 15 residues. Trimming removed 9 bases from V and 13 bases from J; junction bases left unmatched: 18. CDR3 in DNA: TGTGCCAGTGACTCGACAGGGCTCAGTGCGGAGCCCCTCCACTGT. It translates to CASDSTGLSAEPLHC.

This clonotype came up a few times. The CDR3 sequence is CASSFGPTAGELFF. The CDR3 nucleotides read TGTGCCAGCAGTTTTGGGCCGACGGCCGGGGAGCTGTTTTTT. The gene calls are TRBV27 and TRBJ2-2; D gene uncertain. CDR1 is MNHEY, CDR2 SMNVEV, per germline (reference sequence). V was trimmed by 3 bases and J by 6 bases, leaving 11 bases between them. This CDR3 region has 14 residues.

This clonotype was counted many times. This sequence joins TRBV12-3 or TRBV12-4 and TRBJ2-5; D gene ambiguous. There are 14 residues in the CDR3. Trimming pared 1 base from V and 1 base from J, leaving 7 bases between. The CDR3 region is CASSLVGSQETQYF. The CDR3 nucleotides read TGTGCCAGCAGTTTAGTGGGCAGCCAAGAGACCCAGTACTTC.

Only one count was recorded for this clonotype. V usage is TRBV29-1 and J usage is TRBJ2-5; 8 bases line up with TRBD1. This CDR3 has 14 residues. V lost 6 bases and J lost 5; bases outside the gene matches: 11. The germline CDR1 and CDR2 sequences are SQVTM and ANQGSEA. CDR3 DNA: TGCAGCGTACGTGAGACAGGGGTTTTGGAGACCCAGTACTTC. Translating gives CSVRETGVLETQYF.

This clonotype showed up just a few times. The chain employs TRBV12-3 or TRBV12-4 and TRBJ1-2, with 7 nucleotides matching TRBD1. The CDR3 covers 14 residues. V lost 4 bases to trimming and J lost 4 bases; unmatched junction nucleotides: 6. As DNA, the CDR3 is TGTGCCAGCAGTTCTCTCCGGGACAGCTATGGCTACACCTTC. Translation: CASSSLRDSYGYTF.

The table lists this clonotype with many counts. The chain joins TRBV9 to TRBJ2-1; 9 nucleotides agree with TRBD1. From germline, CDR1 is SGDLS and CDR2 YYNGEE. Trimming took 3 bases from V and 2 from J; bases not matched to a gene: 3. The CDR3 totals 15 residues. The CDR3 DNA follows: TGTGCCAGCAGCGCAACAGGGGGCCCCTACAATGAGCAGTTCTTC. The encoded protein is CASSATGGPYNEQFF.

CDR3 protein: CASSWDVGAQYF. The CDR3 region has the DNA TGTGCCAGCAGCTGGGACGTCGGTGCCCAGTACTTC. The chain employs TRBV7-9 and TRBJ2-5; the D call may be TRBD1 or TRBD2 (5 bases each). Germline V lookup: CDR1 SEHNR, CDR2 FQNEAQ (reference sequence). The CDR3 has 12 amino acids. Trimming shortened V by 4 bases and J by 9 bases, and 12 bases separated the two germline ends.

This clonotype was recorded at least ten times. The genes are TRBV5-1 and TRBJ2-6, with D hard to call. CDR3 length: 16 residues. Trimming left V 1 base short and J 0 bases short, with 8 bases between. Germline V gene data show CDR1 as SGHRS and CDR2 as YFSETQ. The CDR3 sequence is CASSLPGSSGANVLTF. The CDR3 nucleotides are TGCGCCAGCAGCTTGCCCGGCAGCTCTGGGGCCAACGTCCTGACTTTC.

This clonotype occurred many times. The gene calls are TRBV27 and TRBJ1-2, with D unresolved. The CDR3 runs 12 residues. The germline CDR1 and CDR2 sequences are MNHEY and SMNVEV (reference sequence). Trimming removed 9 bases at V and 2 bases at J, with 10 bases between. The CDR3 DNA follows: TGTGCCAGACCTCTGTTAAACTATGGCTACACCTTC. It is translated as CARPLLNYGYTF.

This clonotype was detected many times. V gene TRBV2 combines with J gene TRBJ2-1, with D perhaps matching TRBD2 (7 bases). The length of the CDR3 is 15 residues. The V gene's germline CDR1 is SNHLY and CDR2 FYNNEI. Trimming took 2 bases from V and 6 from J, leaving 14 bases between them. CDR3 in amino acids: CASSERGTTGNEQFF. The CDR3 nucleotides are TGTGCCAGCAGTGAAAGGGGGACTACCGGCAATGAGCAGTTCTTC.

This clonotype occurred many times. The V and J genes are TRBV28 and TRBJ1-3; D remains unclear. This CDR3 is 12 amino acids long. Trimming removed 6 bases from V and 4 bases from J, with 7 bases in between. Germline CDR1 and CDR2: MDHEN and SYDVKM. CDR3 residues: CASSFPGNTIYF. DNA for the CDR3: TGTGCCAGCAGCTTTCCAGGAAACACCATATATTTT.

This chain links TRBV3-1 with TRBJ1-2; a weak D match, TRBD1 (5 bases). Germline V gene sequence: CDR1 LGHDT, CDR2 YNNKEL (reference sequence). There are 15 residues in the CDR3. V was cut by 1 base and J by 5 bases, with 14 bases left in between. This CDR3 is CASSQGRGVEYGYTF. CDR3 nucleotides: TGTGCCAGCAGCCAAGGCCGGGGGGTGGAGTATGGCTACACCTTC.

This clonotype was seen at least ten times. CDR3 nucleotide sequence: TGTGCCAGCGAAGGGGGGGGTCAAGAGACCCAGTACTTC. Translating it yields CASEGGGQETQYF. This chain joins TRBV7-9 and TRBJ2-5; TRBD2 is a possible D gene (7 bases). Trimming left V 8 bases short and J 2 bases short, with 12 bases between. The CDR3 spans 13 residues. CDR1 and CDR2 from the germline V gene are SEHNR and FQNEAQ (reference sequence).

This clonotype came up many times. This sequence joins TRBV20-1 and TRBJ1-3; D gene unclear. This CDR3 region has 12 residues. Germline V gives CDR1 DFQATT, CDR2 SNEGSKA (reference sequence). V was cut by 3 bases and J by 3 bases, with 6 bases left in between. CDR3 amino acids: CSARYSGNTIYF. The CDR3 DNA sequence: TGCAGTGCTAGGTACAGTGGAAACACCATATATTTT.